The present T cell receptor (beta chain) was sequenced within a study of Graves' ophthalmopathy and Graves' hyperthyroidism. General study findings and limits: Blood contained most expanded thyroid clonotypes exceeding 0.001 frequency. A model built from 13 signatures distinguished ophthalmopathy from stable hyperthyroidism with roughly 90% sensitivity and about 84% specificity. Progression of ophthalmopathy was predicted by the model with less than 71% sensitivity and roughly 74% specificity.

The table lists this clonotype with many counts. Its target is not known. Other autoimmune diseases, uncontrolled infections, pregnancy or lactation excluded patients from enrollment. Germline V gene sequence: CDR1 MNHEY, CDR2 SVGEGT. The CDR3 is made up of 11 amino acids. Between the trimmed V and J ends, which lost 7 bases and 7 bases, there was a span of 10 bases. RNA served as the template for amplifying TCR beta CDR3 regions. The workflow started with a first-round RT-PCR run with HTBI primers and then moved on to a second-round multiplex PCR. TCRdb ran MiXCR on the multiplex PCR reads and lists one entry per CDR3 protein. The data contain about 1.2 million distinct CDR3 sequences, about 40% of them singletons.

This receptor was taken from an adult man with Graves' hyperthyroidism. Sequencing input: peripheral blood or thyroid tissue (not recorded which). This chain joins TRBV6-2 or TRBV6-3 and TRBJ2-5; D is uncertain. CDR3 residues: CASTLGGTQYF. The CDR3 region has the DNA TGTGCCAGCACCCTCGGCGGGACCCAGTACTTC.